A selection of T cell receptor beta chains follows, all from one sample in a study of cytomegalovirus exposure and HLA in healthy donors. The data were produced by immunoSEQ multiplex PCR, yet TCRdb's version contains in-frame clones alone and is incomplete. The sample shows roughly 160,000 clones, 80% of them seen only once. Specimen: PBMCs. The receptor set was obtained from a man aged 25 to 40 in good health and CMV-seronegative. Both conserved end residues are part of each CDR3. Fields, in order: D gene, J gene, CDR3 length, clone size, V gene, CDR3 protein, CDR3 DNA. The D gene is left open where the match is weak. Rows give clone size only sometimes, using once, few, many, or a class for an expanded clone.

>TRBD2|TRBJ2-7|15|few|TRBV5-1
CASSISGPLSYEQYF
TGCGCCAGCAGCATTAGCGGGCCCCTCTCCTACGAGCAGTACTTC
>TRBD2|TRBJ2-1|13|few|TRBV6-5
CASGLAAYNEQFF
TGTGCCAGCGGACTAGCAGCTTACAATGAGCAGTTCTTC
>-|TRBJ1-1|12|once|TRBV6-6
CASSFGGAEAFF
TGTGCCAGCAGTTTCGGCGGGGCTGAAGCTTTCTTT
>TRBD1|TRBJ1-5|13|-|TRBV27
CASSLSGGGPQHF
TGTGCCAGCAGTTTATCAGGGGGCGGGCCCCAGCATTTT
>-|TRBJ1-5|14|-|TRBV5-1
CASSLGGGNQPQHF
TGCGCCAGCAGCTTGGGGGGGGGCAATCAGCCCCAGCATTTT
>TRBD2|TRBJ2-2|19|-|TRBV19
CASRGPGLAGTRGTGELFF
TGTGCCAGTAGAGGACCGGGACTAGCGGGGACAAGGGGCACCGGGGAGCTGTTTTTT
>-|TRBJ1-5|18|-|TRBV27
CASSLLSSGAKSNQPQHF
TGTGCCAGCAGTTTATTGAGTAGCGGGGCGAAGAGCAATCAGCCCCAGCATTTT
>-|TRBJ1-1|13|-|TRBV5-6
CASRTGLNTEAFF
TGTGCCAGCAGAACAGGTTTGAACACTGAAGCTTTCTTT
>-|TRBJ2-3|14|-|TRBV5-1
CASSQGGIKDTQYF
TGCGCCAGCAGCCAGGGTGGGATAAAAGATACGCAGTATTTT
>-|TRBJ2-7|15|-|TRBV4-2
CASSQDRLGGYEQYF
TGTGCCAGCAGCCAAGATAGGCTAGGGGGCTACGAGCAGTACTTC
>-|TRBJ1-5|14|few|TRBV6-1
CASSPYSGNQPQHF
TGTGCCAGCAGTCCTTATTCTGGCAATCAGCCCCAGCATTTT
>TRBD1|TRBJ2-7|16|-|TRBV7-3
CASSPYGTGGKGEQYF
TGTGCCAGCAGCCCTTACGGGACAGGGGGCAAGGGCGAGCAGTACTTC
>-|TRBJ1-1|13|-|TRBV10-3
CAISDTVLTEAFF
TGTGCCATCAGTGACACCGTACTCACTGAAGCTTTCTTT
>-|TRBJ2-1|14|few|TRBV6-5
CASSSNRATNEQFF
TGTGCCAGCAGTTCTAACAGGGCCACCAATGAGCAGTTCTTC
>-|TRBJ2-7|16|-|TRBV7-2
CASSLGGAQSSYEQYF
TGTGCCAGCTCGCTTGGGGGGGCACAAAGCTCCTACGAGCAGTACTTC
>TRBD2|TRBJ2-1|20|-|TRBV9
CASSVARVAGGPGSYNEQFF
TGTGCCAGCAGCGTAGCTCGGGTAGCGGGAGGGCCCGGCTCCTACAATGAGCAGTTCTTC
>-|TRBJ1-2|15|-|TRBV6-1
CASSEFSQVLYGYTF
TGTGCCAGCAGTGAATTCAGCCAGGTTCTCTATGGCTACACCTTC
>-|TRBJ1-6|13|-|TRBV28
CASSVGGNSPLHF
TGTGCCAGCTCGGTGGGGGGTAATTCACCCCTCCACTTT
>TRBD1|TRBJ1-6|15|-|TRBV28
CASFGTTGWVSALHF
TGTGCCAGTTTTGGGACGACAGGGTGGGTTTCGGCCCTCCACTTT
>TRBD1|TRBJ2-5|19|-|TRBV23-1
CASSKKSMKRGRVGETQYF
TGCGCCAGCAGTAAAAAGTCCATGAAGAGGGGGCGCGTGGGAGAGACCCAGTACTTC
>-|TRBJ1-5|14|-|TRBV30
CAWSFAGINQPQHF
TGTGCCTGGAGTTTCGCAGGGATCAATCAGCCCCAGCATTTT
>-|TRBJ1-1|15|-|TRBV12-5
CASGLDPGMSTEAFF
TGTGCTAGTGGTTTGGATCCGGGTATGTCCACTGAAGCTTTCTTT
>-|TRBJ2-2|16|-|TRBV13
CASSLVFESSTGELFF
TGTGCCAGCAGCTTAGTATTCGAGTCGTCCACCGGGGAGCTGTTTTTT
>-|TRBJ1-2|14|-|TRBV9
CASSVATGGGGYTF
TGTGCCAGCAGCGTAGCTACGGGCGGAGGGGGCTACACCTTC
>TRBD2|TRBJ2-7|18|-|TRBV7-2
CASSLAVYSGRARGEQYF
TGTGCCAGCAGCTTAGCGGTCTACAGCGGGAGGGCCCGGGGCGAGCAGTACTTC
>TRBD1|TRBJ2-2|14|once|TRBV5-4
CASSPTGVTGELFF
TGTGCCAGCAGCCCAACAGGGGTCACCGGGGAGCTGTTTTTT
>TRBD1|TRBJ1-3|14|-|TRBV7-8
CASSMDRAGNTIYF
TGTGCCAGCAGCATGGACAGGGCTGGAAACACCATATATTTT
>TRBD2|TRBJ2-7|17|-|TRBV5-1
CASSLGSSGSFLYEQYF
TGCGCCAGCAGCTTGGGATCTAGCGGGAGTTTCCTCTACGAGCAGTACTTC
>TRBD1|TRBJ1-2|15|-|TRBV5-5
CASSFGDRMGDGYTF
TGTGCCAGCAGCTTCGGGGACAGGATGGGGGATGGCTACACCTTC
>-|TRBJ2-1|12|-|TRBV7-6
CASSLNPSEQFF
TGTGCCAGCAGCCTGAACCCGAGTGAGCAGTTCTTC
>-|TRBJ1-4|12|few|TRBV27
CASSLQGRKLFF
TGTGCCAGCAGTTTACAGGGAAGAAAACTGTTTTTT
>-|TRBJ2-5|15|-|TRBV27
CASSLSAGRTGEQYF
TGTGCCAGCAGTTTATCGGCAGGGAGAACGGGAGAGCAGTACTTC
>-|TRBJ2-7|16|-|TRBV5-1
CASSSRGGANPPEQYF
TGCGCCAGCAGCTCACGAGGCGGGGCGAATCCCCCCGAGCAGTACTTC
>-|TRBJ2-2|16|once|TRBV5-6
CASSWGHPGDTGELFF
TGTGCCAGCAGCTGGGGCCACCCGGGGGACACCGGGGAGCTGTTTTTT
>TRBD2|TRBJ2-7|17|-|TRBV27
CASSSAGLAGENYEQYF
TGTGCCAGCAGTTCAGCAGGGCTAGCGGGAGAGAACTACGAGCAGTACTTC
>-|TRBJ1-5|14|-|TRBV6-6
CASSLRTENQPQHF
TGTGCCAGCAGCCTTCGGACAGAAAATCAGCCCCAGCATTTT
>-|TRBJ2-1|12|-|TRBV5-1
CASSLQLNEQFF
TGCGCCAGCAGCTTGCAGTTGAATGAGCAGTTCTTC
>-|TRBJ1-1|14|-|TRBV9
CASSPWGQNTEAFF
TGTGCCAGCAGCCCCTGGGGACAGAACACTGAAGCTTTCTTT
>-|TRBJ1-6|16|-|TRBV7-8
CASSSYQGVRNSPLHF
TGTGCCAGCAGCTCCTACCAGGGTGTGCGGAATTCACCCCTCCACTTT
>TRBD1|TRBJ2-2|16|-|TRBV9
CASSGNRDRGFGELFF
TGTGCCAGCAGCGGAAACCGTGACAGGGGATTCGGGGAGCTGTTTTTT
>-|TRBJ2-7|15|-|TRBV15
CATSRQSQSSYEQYF
TGTGCCACCAGCAGACAATCCCAGTCCTCCTACGAGCAGTACTTC
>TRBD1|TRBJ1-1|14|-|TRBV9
CASRRTGSSTEAFF
TGTGCCAGCCGAAGGACAGGGTCCAGCACTGAAGCTTTCTTT
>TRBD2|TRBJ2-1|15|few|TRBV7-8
CATPSTSGRQDEQFF
TGTGCCACCCCGTCGACTAGCGGGAGGCAGGATGAGCAGTTCTTC
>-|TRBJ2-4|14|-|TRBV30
CAWSVRGSKNIQYF
TGTGCCTGGAGTGTAAGGGGTAGCAAAAACATTCAGTACTTC
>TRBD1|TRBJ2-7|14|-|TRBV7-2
CASSLGQGPDEQYF
TGTGCCAGCAGCCTGGGACAGGGACCCGACGAGCAGTACTTC